The sequence of this T cell receptor beta chain was determined in a study of shared clonotypes between healthy human individuals. The study, taken as a whole, reports: Sorted-subset sequencing was shown by rarefaction to be incomplete despite large depth. With four donors compared, 5% to 5.5% of naive CD4 clonotypes were shared.

Deep-level assay runs were performed. Profiling relied on immunoSEQ multiplex PCR, and the TCRdb table lists in-frame clones only, not all of them. Altogether approximately 100,000 clones are present, under 80% being singletons, with the ten largest covering less than 55%. Comment on this clone: Antigen specificity is unknown.

V was pared by 1 base and J by 3 bases, with 10 bases between. This CDR3 spans 14 amino acids. Germline loops: CDR1 MNHEY, CDR2 SMNVEV (reference sequence). V and J are TRBV27 and TRBJ2-7; maybe TRBD1 (5 bases). Sequencing used memory CD8+ T cells sorted from blood. Subset indicated: CD45RO+ cells pooled with CCR7-negative TemRA cells. The TCR sequence derives from a man aged 25-45 years in good health. In nucleotides, the CDR3 is TGTGCCAGCAGTTTATTCGCAGGGAACTACGAGCAGTACTTC. As protein: CASSLFAGNYEQYF.